This TCR beta chain was found in a study of cytomegalovirus exposure and HLA in healthy donors. This clone was seen only a few times. In the PCR, 60 Vbeta and 13 Jbeta primers were used. Repertoires were generated with immunoSEQ multiplex PCR, while TCRdb's copy carries only in-frame clones and drops some. The data hold 100,000 to 150,000 clones, with more than 75% observed a single time. Trimming cost V 5 bases and J 5 bases, with 16 bases left between them. Germline CDR1 and CDR2: LNHDA and SQIVND (reference sequence). The CDR3 consists of 14 residues. This TCR was recovered from a female donor in good health and CMV-seronegative. Sequenced: PBMCs. The genes are TRBV19 and TRBJ2-7; D ambiguous. The CDR3, as DNA: TGTGCCAGTAGTGTAGCAGGAACAATGGACGAGCAGTACTTC. Translation gives CASSVAGTMDEQYF.